This TCR beta chain is from a study of human T cells and chemical hapten exposure. Study overall: Patch tests delivered 0.01% DPC to the upper back and were evaluated at 6 days.

Specified time point: pre-sensitization, week 0. Treatment described: therapeutic diphenylcyclopropenone sensitization with weekly scalp DPC. In the case of this clonotype: Its antigen is not identified.

General study findings and limits: TCRs above 1 in 1000 frequency stayed constant with DPC sensitization.

Within the library, unique molecular identifiers were attached to each individual cDNA molecule. TCRdb fed the RACE reads into MiXCR, producing one record per CDR3 protein. Among over 300,000 distinct CDR3 sequences listed, 5% to 6.5% were seen once. The germline V gene has CDR1 SGHDN and CDR2 FVKESK. Trimming took off 1 base at V and 10 bases at J, with 13 bases between the two ends. The CDR3 runs to 13 residues. This TCR was sampled from a woman in her 50s with alopecia areata. Some clones in this sample may be carry-over from other donors' samples. The rearrangement uses TRBV14 and TRBJ1-1; D remains ambiguous. Sequenced material: whole blood, taken in connection with sensitization to the hapten diphenylcyclopropenone (DPC). The CDR3 region is CASSQVGRAGAFF. Here the CDR3 DNA reads TGTGCCAGCAGCCAAGTAGGGAGAGCGGGAGCTTTCTTT.